One TCR beta chain is described in this entry. Its antigen is currently unknown. The data are from a study of beta chain features in type 1 diabetes. About the study: Patient and healthy donor groups were alike in age, gender and cell yields. Points from the study as a whole: The study found moderately but significantly shorter TCRB CDR3s in all four CD4+ subsets of Type 1 diabetes patients. Patients with type 1 diabetes carried fewer insertions and had more deletions at their VDJ junctions.

Only one heparinised blood draw was taken per donor, and its volume averaged approximately 100 mL. This CDR3 contains 15 residues. Trimming removed 7 bases at V and 2 bases at J, with 16 bases between. The germline gives CDR1 MDHEN, CDR2 SYDVKM. All of the isolated RNA was reverse transcribed, so expressed TCRB transcripts were sequenced. Assay used: immunoSEQ multiplex PCR; TCRdb lists only in-frame clones, some missing. The sample comprises 400,000 or so clones, around 10% of which are singletons, and about 0.6% rests with the top ten. The sequencing input was central memory CD4+ T cells from blood. The V call is TRBV28, the J call TRBJ2-3, with D maybe TRBD2 (6 bases). The TCR comes from a man aged 25 to 45 with type 1 diabetes. CDR3 nucleotide sequence: TGTGCCAGCACCCGCGCTAGCGTGCTCACAGATACGCAGTATTTT. It specifies CASTRASVLTDTQYF. The whole variable domain, filled in from reference TRBV28 and TRBJ2-3, reads DVKVTQSSRYLVKRTGEKVFLECVQDMDHENMFWYRQDPGLGLRLIYFSYDVKMKEKGDIPEGYSVSREKKERFSLILESASTNQTSMYLCASTRASVLTDTQYFGPGTRLTVL.